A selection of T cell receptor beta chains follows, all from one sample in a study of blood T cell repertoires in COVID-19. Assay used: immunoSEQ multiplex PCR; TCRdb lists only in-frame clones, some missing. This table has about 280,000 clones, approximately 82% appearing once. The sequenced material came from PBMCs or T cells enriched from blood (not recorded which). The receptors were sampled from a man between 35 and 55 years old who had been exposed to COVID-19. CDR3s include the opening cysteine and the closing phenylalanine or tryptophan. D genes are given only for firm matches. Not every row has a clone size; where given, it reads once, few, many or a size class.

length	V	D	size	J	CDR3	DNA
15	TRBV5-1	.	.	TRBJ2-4	CASTPGKIAKNIQYF	TGCGCCAGCACCCCAGGGAAGATAGCCAAAAACATTCAGTACTTC
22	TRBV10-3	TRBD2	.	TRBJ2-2	CAIRGREVGSEGAGGHTGELFF	TGTGCCATCAGGGGTCGCGAAGTTGGGTCGGAAGGAGCGGGAGGGCACACCGGGGAGCTGTTTTTT
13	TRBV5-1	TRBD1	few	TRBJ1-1	CASRYGTGAEAFF	TGCGCCAGCAGGTATGGGACAGGGGCTGAAGCTTTCTTT
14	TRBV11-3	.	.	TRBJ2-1	CASSRRWEKNEQFF	TGTGCCAGCAGCCGGCGTTGGGAGAAAAATGAGCAGTTCTTC
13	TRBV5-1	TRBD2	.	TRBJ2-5	CASIRGVGETQYF	TGCGCCAGCATCCGGGGGGTAGGGGAGACCCAGTACTTC
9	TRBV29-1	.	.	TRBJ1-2	CSVGDGYTF	TGCAGCGTTGGCGATGGCTACACCTTC
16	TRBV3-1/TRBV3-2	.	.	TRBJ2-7	CASSQEPLAEGYEQYF	TGTGCCAGCAGCCAAGAGCCTTTAGCGGAAGGCTACGAGCAGTACTTC
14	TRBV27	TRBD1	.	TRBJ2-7	CASQKTGGLNEQYF	TGTGCCAGCCAAAAAACAGGGGGCCTCAACGAGCAGTACTTC
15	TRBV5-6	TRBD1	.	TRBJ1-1	CASSLGQGMNTEAFF	TGTGCCAGCAGCTTGGGACAGGGAATGAACACTGAAGCTTTCTTT
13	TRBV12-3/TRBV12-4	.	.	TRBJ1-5	CASSRQSLGPQHF	TGTGCCAGCAGTAGACAGAGCCTTGGGCCCCAGCATTTT
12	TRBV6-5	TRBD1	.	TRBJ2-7	CASRTGTYEQYF	TGTGCCAGTAGGACAGGGACCTACGAGCAGTACTTC
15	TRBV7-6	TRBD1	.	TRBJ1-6	CASSETGGYNSPLHF	TGTGCCAGCAGCGAAACAGGGGGATATAATTCACCCCTCCACTTT
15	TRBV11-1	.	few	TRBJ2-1	CASSLRGAKYNEQFF	TGTGCCAGCAGCTTACGGGGGGCGAAATACAATGAGCAGTTCTTC
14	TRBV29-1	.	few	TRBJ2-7	CSVTPGTRMYEQYF	TGCAGCGTTACCCCGGGGACACGAATGTACGAGCAGTACTTC
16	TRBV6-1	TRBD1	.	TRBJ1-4	CASSAPPGQGREKLFF	TGTGCCAGCAGTGCACCTCCGGGACAGGGTAGGGAAAAACTGTTTTTT
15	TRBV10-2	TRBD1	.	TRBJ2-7	CASSAGTGSLNEQYF	TGCGCCAGCAGCGCCGGGACAGGGAGTCTCAACGAGCAGTACTTC
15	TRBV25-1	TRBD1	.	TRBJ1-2	CASSVSGGTAYGYTF	TGTGCCAGCAGTGTTTCAGGAGGGACAGCATATGGCTACACCTTC
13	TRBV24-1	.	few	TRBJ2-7	CATSGGGGSEQYF	TGTGCCACCAGTGGCGGCGGGGGCAGCGAGCAGTACTTC
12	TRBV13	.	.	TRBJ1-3	CASSFGGNTIYF	TGTGCCAGCAGCTTCGGGGGTAACACCATATATTTT
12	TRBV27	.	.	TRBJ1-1	CASRSWNTEAFF	TGTGCCAGCAGGTCCTGGAACACTGAAGCTTTCTTT
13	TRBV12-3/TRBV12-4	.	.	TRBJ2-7	CASSLFTPYEQYF	TGTGCCAGCAGTTTGTTTACACCCTACGAGCAGTACTTC
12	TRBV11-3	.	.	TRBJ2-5	CASSLLQETQYF	TGTGCCAGCAGCTTACTACAAGAGACCCAGTACTTC
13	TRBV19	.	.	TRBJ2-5	CASSIAHLQTQYF	TGTGCCAGTAGTATAGCCCACTTGCAGACCCAGTACTTC
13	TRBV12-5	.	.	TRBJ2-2	CASGLSLPGELFF	TGTGCTAGTGGTTTATCACTACCCGGGGAGCTGTTTTTT
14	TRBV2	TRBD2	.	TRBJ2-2	CASRRETNTGELFF	TGTGCCAGCCGGCGGGAGACGAACACCGGGGAGCTGTTTTTT
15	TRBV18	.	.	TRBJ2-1	CASSPRDSPGNEQFF	TGTGCCAGCTCACCCCGGGACTCACCAGGGAATGAGCAGTTCTTC
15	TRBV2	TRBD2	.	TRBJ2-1	CASRPGLAGAHEQFF	TGTGCCAGCAGACCTGGACTAGCGGGAGCTCATGAGCAGTTCTTC
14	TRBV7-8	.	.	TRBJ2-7	CASSGRVGQGEQYF	TGTGCCAGCAGCGGACGGGTGGGACAAGGTGAGCAGTACTTC
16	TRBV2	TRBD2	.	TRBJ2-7	CASSRETSGRAYEQYF	TGTGCCAGCTCTCGGGAGACTAGCGGGAGGGCCTACGAGCAGTACTTC